This TCR beta chain was recovered during a study of T cell responses to AZD1222 COVID-19 vaccine. The data were produced by immunoSEQ multiplex PCR, yet TCRdb's version contains in-frame clones alone and is incomplete. The sample records about 120,000 clones, around 92% being singletons. On this clone: What it binds is not known.

The CDR3 is 16 amino acids. Germline loops: CDR1 LNHDA, CDR2 SQIVND (reference sequence). Trimming cost V 5 bases and J 5 bases; bases outside gene matches: 11. Regarding the study as a whole: Only six or seven AZD1222 recipients tested seropositive at baseline. Distributed over spike, vaccine-associated CD4 TCRs predominated at 160-218 and 743-854.

This TCR was recovered from an adult in good health. This specimen was peripheral blood, taken on day 0 of AZD1222 vaccination. The chain carries TRBV19 and TRBJ2-2; 7 nucleotides agree with TRBD1. In DNA, the CDR3 is TGTGCCAGTAGTCGAGGGCAGGGGGTTCGAACCGGGGAGCTGTTTTTT. Amino acid sequence: CASSRGQGVRTGELFF.